This entry lists 32 T cell receptor beta chains sequenced from one sample in a study of T cell changes during pregnancy in multiple sclerosis. The repertoire was sequenced with immunoSEQ multiplex PCR; TCRdb's copy has only in-frame clones and lacks some. The sample lists approximately 33,000 clones; about 91% were seen once. Sequences were derived from CD4+ T cells from peripheral blood mononuclear cells, sampled in the first trimester of pregnancy. The receptors stem from a female donor in good health, enrolled as a control in a pregnancy study.

The chain links TRBV4-1 to TRBJ1-2, with TRBD1 as a possible D gene (5 bases). From germline, CDR1 is MGHRA and CDR2 YSYEKL. The CDR3 contains 20 residues. The V and J ends lost 6 bases and 5 bases respectively, with 34 bases between them. The CDR3 DNA sequence: TGCGCCAGCAGTCCCGTCTCGAGAACCCGCGCGGGGACTAGTTTATATGGCTACACCTTC. Its translation is CASSPVSRTRAGTSLYGYTF.

The V gene is TRBV5-1, the J gene TRBJ1-1; 11 bases match TRBD1. The CDR3 runs 16 residues. Germline values: CDR1 SGHRS, CDR2 YFSETQ. The ends lost 5 bases at V and 0 bases at J; junction bases unmatched: 6. CDR3 DNA sequence: TGCGCCAGCAGGTGGACAGGGGGCTTTATGAACACTGAAGCTTTCTTT. Protein: CASRWTGGFMNTEAFF.

The genes are TRBV5-4 and TRBJ1-2, with D unresolved. Trimming left V 4 bases short and J 0 bases short, with 10 bases between. This CDR3 is built from 14 residues. Germline-derived CDR1 and CDR2 are SGHNT and YYREEE (reference sequence). The CDR3 region is CASSRGLANYGYTF. CDR3 nucleotide sequence: TGTGCCAGCAGCCGGGGTTTAGCTAACTATGGCTACACCTTC.

V is TRBV5-6 and J is TRBJ1-1, with D unresolved. The CDR3 spans 12 residues. V dropped 0 bases and J dropped 4 bases, with 4 bases sitting between them. Germline V CDR1 and CDR2: SGHDT, YYEEEE. CDR3 DNA sequence: TGTGCCAGCAGCTTGGGAGCCACTGAAGCTTTCTTT. It specifies CASSLGATEAFF.

V usage is TRBV6-6 and J usage is TRBJ1-1; D ambiguous. Trimming pared 8 bases from V and 4 bases from J, leaving 17 bases between. Per germline, CDR1 MNHNY and CDR2 SVGAGI (reference sequence). This CDR3 comprises 14 residues. DNA of the CDR3: TGTGCCAGCCTCGGTGCGGACTTTAGCACTGAAGCTTTCTTT. Encoded protein: CASLGADFSTEAFF.

J is TRBJ2-7 and V is TRBV6-5, with D possibly TRBD2 on 7 matching bases. Germline V gene sequence: CDR1 MNHEY, CDR2 SVGAGI. The CDR3 sequence is 14 residues long. Trimming stripped 0 bases from V and 6 bases from J, with 12 bases between. The DNA for the CDR3 is TGTGCCAGCAGTTACTCTGCGGGGGCCGGCGAGCAGTACTTC. Translation gives CASSYSAGAGEQYF.

The chain employs TRBV5-4 and TRBJ2-1, with 10 bases fitting TRBD2. After removal of 1 base from V and 5 bases from J, the junction contained 3 bases not matched to a gene. Germline CDR1 is SGHNT and CDR2 is YYREEE (reference sequence). CDR3 size: 15 residues. CDR3: CASSLRLAGDNEQFF. Here the CDR3 DNA reads TGTGCCAGCAGCTTGAGGCTAGCGGGGGACAATGAGCAGTTCTTC.

The chain links TRBV30 to TRBJ1-1, with a tentative D call TRBD1 (5 bases). Trimming stripped 5 bases from V and 6 bases from J, with 19 bases between. In germline, CDR1 is GTSNPN, CDR2 SVGIG (reference sequence). The CDR3 spans 14 residues. CDR3 sequence (DNA): TGTGCCTGGTGGGGCGGCTACTATTTGGCTGAAGCTTTCTTT. It translates to CAWWGGYYLAEAFF.

J is TRBJ1-3 and V is TRBV19; D call uncertain. The CDR3 runs to 14 residues. V was trimmed by 3 bases and J by 0 bases, leaving 6 bases between them. Germline assignment: CDR1 LNHDA and CDR2 SQIVND (reference sequence). The CDR3 nucleotides are TGTGCCAGTAGTATTGTGAGCTCTGGAAACACCATATATTTT. It encodes CASSIVSSGNTIYF.

This rearrangement joins TRBV6-5 to TRBJ1-2; the D gene is possibly TRBD1 (5 bases). Germline V gene sequence: CDR1 MNHEY, CDR2 SVGAGI. CDR3 length: 13 residues. Trimming removed 6 bases at V and 5 bases at J, with 13 bases between. The CDR3 here is CASSLGTFYGYTF. The DNA of the CDR3 is TGTGCCAGCAGCCTCGGGACTTTTTATGGCTACACCTTC.

The chain couples TRBV30 to TRBJ1-5; D might be TRBD1 (5 bases). The CDR3 has 14 residues. Between the trimmed V and J ends, which lost 0 bases and 7 bases, there was a span of 13 bases. The germline CDR1 and CDR2 sequences are GTSNPN and SVGIG (reference sequence). CDR3 amino acids: CAWSVPYRGQPQHF. CDR3 coding DNA: TGTGCCTGGAGTGTCCCTTATAGGGGACAGCCCCAGCATTTT.

This clone was detected only once. V is TRBV9 and J is TRBJ2-5; 7 bases are a match to TRBD2. V trimming: 3 bases; J trimming: 0 bases; junction bases outside the gene matches: 2. The CDR3 covers 14 residues. Germline loops: CDR1 SGDLS, CDR2 YYNGEE. CDR3 sequence: CASSEGLYQETQYF. The DNA of the CDR3 is TGTGCCAGCAGCGAGGGACTATACCAAGAGACCCAGTACTTC.

The chain joins TRBV4-2 to TRBJ1-3; unclear D gene. V was clipped by 0 bases and J by 7 bases, with 7 bases between them. Germline V lookup: CDR1 LGHNA, CDR2 YNFKEQ. The CDR3 is 13 amino acids. Written as DNA, the CDR3 is TGTGCCAGCAGCCAAGAGTTCGGGAACACCATATATTTT. It codes for CASSQEFGNTIYF.

The V call is TRBV4-1, the J call TRBJ2-7; TRBD1 agrees at 7 bases. The V segment lost 4 bases and the J segment 6 bases; nucleotides outside the gene matches: 15. CDR3 length: 16 amino acids. Germline values: CDR1 MGHRA, CDR2 YSYEKL. In DNA form, the CDR3 reads TGCGCCAGCAGCCCATATCGACAGGGATCGAGAGGCGAGCAGTACTTC. It translates to CASSPYRQGSRGEQYF.

The chain couples TRBV6-5 to TRBJ1-1; 8 positions agree with TRBD1. The germline V gene has CDR1 MNHEY and CDR2 SVGAGI. The ends lost 5 bases at V and 6 bases at J; junction bases unmatched: 8. The CDR3 consists of 14 residues. The CDR3 DNA sequence: TGTGCCAGCAGTCCTCGACAGGGGAGCCCTGAAGCTTTCTTT. This encodes CASSPRQGSPEAFF.

This clone turned up a few times. This chain joins TRBV6-6 and TRBJ1-6; possibly TRBD1 for D (6 bases). The V end lost 10 bases, the J end lost 7 bases, and 17 bases lay between the germline ends. The CDR3 has 14 residues. Per germline, CDR1 MNHNY and CDR2 SVGAGI (reference sequence). The CDR3 DNA is TGTGCCATGAAAGGGGGATTTGGGAATTCACCCCTCCACTTT. As protein: CAMKGGFGNSPLHF.

This clone was counted once. This chain connects TRBV6-7 to TRBJ1-2, with 8 bases lining up with TRBD1. TRBV6-7 is classed as an ORF, of uncertain function. The CDR3 loop spans 19 amino acids. The J segment lost 3 bases and the V segment lost 5 bases, leaving 20 bases of the junction unmatched. CDR3 sequence: CASSPHKLRGDRQYYGYTF. DNA for the CDR3: TGTGCCAGCAGTCCCCATAAGCTAAGAGGGGACAGGCAATACTATGGCTACACCTTC.

This clone was detected only once. The V gene is TRBV7-2, the J gene TRBJ2-5; D perhaps matches TRBD1 (6 bases). The CDR3 contains 15 residues. Germline-derived CDR1 and CDR2 are SGHTA and FQGNSA. Deletions cut 1 base from V and 5 bases from J, with 14 bases between. CDR3 coding DNA: TGTGCCAGCAGCTTAGGGTCAGGGGCTGGGGAGACCCAGTACTTC. Translating gives CASSLGSGAGETQYF.

The genes are TRBV5-6 and TRBJ2-2, with 9 bases fitting TRBD2. J lost 6 bases, V lost 0 bases, and 9 bases had no gene match. The germline V gene has CDR1 SGHDT and CDR2 YYEEEE. The CDR3 length is 17 residues. The CDR3 region has the DNA TGTGCCAGCAGCTTGGTTCCGGCGGGGGGGCAACCCGGGGAGCTGTTTTTT. Residues: CASSLVPAGGQPGELFF.

The gene calls are TRBV19 and TRBJ1-2; D perhaps matches TRBD1 (5 bases). V gave up 3 bases and J gave up 3 bases, with 20 bases separating them. This CDR3 contains 17 residues. CDR1 LNHDA and CDR2 SQIVND come from the germline V gene (reference sequence). Here the CDR3 DNA reads TGTGCCAGTAGTATTGGGGCAAAGGGGTCCCTATACTATGGCTACACCTTC. As protein: CASSIGAKGSLYYGYTF.

DNA for the CDR3: TGTGCCAGCAGCTTTCCCCGGGACTGGGAGGACAATGAGCAGTTCTTC. Its translation: CASSFPRDWEDNEQFF. The chain has TRBV7-8 and TRBJ2-1, with D tentatively TRBD2 (6 bases). V was pared by 3 bases and J by 5 bases, with 17 bases between. Germline V CDR1 and CDR2: SGHVS, FQNEAQ. CDR3 size: 16 residues.

The chain links TRBV19 to TRBJ1-2; D perhaps matches TRBD1 (5 bases). Germline lookup yields CDR1 LNHDA and CDR2 SQIVND (reference sequence). Between the trimmed V and J ends, which lost 6 bases and 4 bases, there was a span of 15 bases. CDR3 size: 14 residues. CDR3 DNA sequence: TGTGCCAGTAGGCCGGGACTCCCCGTCTATGGCTACACCTTC. Amino acid sequence: CASRPGLPVYGYTF.

J is TRBJ1-1 and V is TRBV5-1; D gene ambiguous. Germline lookup yields CDR1 SGHRS and CDR2 YFSETQ. The CDR3 covers 13 residues. The ends were cut back, 0 bases at V and 1 base at J, with 4 bases in the middle. CDR3 DNA sequence: TGCGCCAGCAGCTTGGGAGAGAACACTGAAGCTTTCTTT. This gives the protein CASSLGENTEAFF.

The chain carries TRBV18 and TRBJ1-2; TRBD1 matches 10 bases. The CDR3 sequence is 17 residues long. Losses at the gene ends were 3 bases for V and 3 bases for J; bases not matched to a gene: 10. Germline V CDR1 and CDR2: KGHSH, LQKENI. CDR3 sequence: CASSPLRQGAQDYGYTF. The CDR3 DNA reads as TGTGCCAGCTCACCTCTGAGACAGGGGGCACAGGACTATGGCTACACCTTC.

The J gene is TRBJ1-1, the V gene TRBV19; D is unclear. CDR1 LNHDA and CDR2 SQIVND come from the germline V gene (reference sequence). Trimming removed 1 base at V and 1 base at J, with 13 bases between. This CDR3 spans 16 amino acids. This CDR3 reads CASSIVADSWNTEAFF. Here the CDR3 DNA reads TGTGCCAGTAGTATAGTAGCAGATTCATGGAACACTGAAGCTTTCTTT. Full variable domain (rest looked up from reference TRBV19 and TRBJ1-1): DGGITQSPKYLFRKEGQNVTLSCEQNLNHDAMYWYRQDPGQGLRLIYYSQIVNDFQKGDIAEGYSVSREKKESFPLTVTSAQKNPTAFYLCASSIVADSWNTEAFFGQGTRLTVV.

The CDR3 is CASSTPGTSFNEQFF. DNA of the CDR3: TGTGCCAGCAGTACACCCGGGACTAGCTTCAATGAGCAGTTCTTC. The chain has TRBV6-5 and TRBJ2-1, with 9 bases identical to TRBD2. The junction had 8 bases not matched to a gene; V was cut back by 5 bases and J by 6 bases. Germline V lookup: CDR1 MNHEY, CDR2 SVGAGI. The CDR3 loop spans 15 amino acids.

This chain links TRBV4-3 with TRBJ1-2; 8 bases agree with TRBD1. CDR3 size: 15 residues. Germline V lookup: CDR1 LGHNA, CDR2 YSLEER. V trimming: 4 bases; J trimming: 4 bases; junction bases outside the gene matches: 8. The CDR3 DNA follows: TGCGCCAGCAGCCCCGCGGGACAGGAGTTCTATGGCTACACCTTC. Encoded protein: CASSPAGQEFYGYTF.

The chain carries TRBV2 and TRBJ2-5; TRBD2 is a possible D gene (7 bases). Trimming shortened V by 0 bases and J by 7 bases, and 18 bases separated the two germline ends. The CDR3 is 16 residues long. Germline V gene data show CDR1 as SNHLY and CDR2 as FYNNEI. CDR3 in amino acids: CASSEAGGGLGWTQYF. DNA of the CDR3: TGTGCCAGCAGTGAAGCAGGGGGGGGTCTGGGGTGGACCCAGTACTTC. Drawing the rest from reference TRBV2 and TRBJ2-5, the complete variable domain is EPEVTQTPSHQVTQMGQEVILRCVPISNHLYFYWYRQILGQKVEFLVSFYNNEISEKSEIFDDQFSVERPDGSNFTLKIRSTKLEDSAMYFCASSEAGGGLGWTQYFGPGTRLLVL.

The rearrangement uses TRBV19 and TRBJ2-1; 13 nucleotides match TRBD2. This CDR3 has 17 amino acids. Germline assignment: CDR1 LNHDA and CDR2 SQIVND (reference sequence). V was clipped by 4 bases and J by 3 bases; unmatched bases: 6. The DNA of the CDR3 is TGTGCCAGTAGTAGACTAGCGGGGGGCCGATACTACAATGAGCAGTTCTTC. It translates to CASSRLAGGRYYNEQFF. Full variable domain (outside the CDR3, taken from reference TRBV19 and TRBJ2-1): DGGITQSPKYLFRKEGQNVTLSCEQNLNHDAMYWYRQDPGQGLRLIYYSQIVNDFQKGDIAEGYSVSREKKESFPLTVTSAQKNPTAFYLCASSRLAGGRYYNEQFFGPGTRLTVL.

In its sample, this clone was seen a few times. The rearrangement uses TRBV10-3 and TRBJ1-6; D not certain. V was trimmed by 3 bases and J by 6 bases, leaving 6 bases between them. This CDR3 is built from 13 residues. Germline CDR1 reads ENHRY; CDR2 reads SYGVKD. In DNA, the CDR3 is TGTGCCATCAGTGACGAGCCTAATTCACCCCTCCACTTT. Protein: CAISDEPNSPLHF.

This clone was detected once. The chain carries TRBV7-2 and TRBJ2-3, with D possibly TRBD2 on 5 matching bases. Per the germline V gene, CDR1 is SGHTA and CDR2 is FQGNSA. The CDR3 is made up of 16 amino acids. V was cut by 5 bases and J by 1 base, with 16 bases left in between. CDR3 sequence reads: CASSQRTGRGTDTQYF. The CDR3 DNA reads as TGTGCCAGCAGCCAACGTACTGGGCGGGGCACAGATACGCAGTATTTT.

The chain recombines TRBV19 with TRBJ2-6, with a tentative D call TRBD1 (5 bases). This CDR3 is built from 18 residues. Germline CDR1 LNHDA, CDR2 SQIVND (reference sequence). The V end lost 1 base, the J end lost 0 bases, and 13 bases lay between the germline ends. CDR3 amino acids: CASSIAATVNSGANVLTF. The CDR3 nucleotides read TGTGCCAGTAGTATAGCCGCGACAGTAAACTCTGGGGCCAACGTCCTGACTTTC. Based on the CDR3 plus reference TRBV19 and TRBJ2-6, the full variable domain is DGGITQSPKYLFRKEGQNVTLSCEQNLNHDAMYWYRQDPGQGLRLIYYSQIVNDFQKGDIAEGYSVSREKKESFPLTVTSAQKNPTAFYLCASSIAATVNSGANVLTFGAGSRLTVL.